This is a list of T cell receptor beta chains from one sample in a study of blood T cell repertoires in COVID-19. Data came from immunoSEQ multiplex PCR; TCRdb stores just in-frame clones and leaves some out. In the table there are about 90,000 clones, about 82% of which are singletons. The specimen was peripheral blood. The receptors were gathered from a man aged 50 or older with acute or convalescent COVID-19. Each CDR3 is given with its conserved first and last residue. A D gene is named only where the DNA matches it firmly.

V gene: TRBV24-1; D gene: NA; J gene: TRBJ2-3; CDR3 DNA: TGTGCCACCAGTGTTGGCGGGGGCGGTACAGATACGCAGTATTTT; CDR3 protein: CATSVGGGGTDTQYF
V gene: TRBV14; D gene: NA; J gene: TRBJ2-1; CDR3 DNA: TGTGCCAGCAGCCCACGGGGCGGGATTACCTACAATGAGCAGTTCTTC; CDR3 protein: CASSPRGGITYNEQFF
V gene: TRBV10-3; D gene: TRBD2; J gene: TRBJ2-5; CDR3 DNA: TGTGCCATCAGTGGCCCCCCGGGACTAGCTTCTTGGACCCAGTACTTC; CDR3 protein: CAISGPPGLASWTQYF
V gene: TRBV18; D gene: NA; J gene: TRBJ2-3; CDR3 DNA: TGTGCCAGCTCGGGCCGAGAGACAGATACGCAGTATTTT; CDR3 protein: CASSGRETDTQYF
V gene: TRBV6-5; D gene: NA; J gene: TRBJ1-2; CDR3 DNA: TGTGCCAGCAACTCGCGAGGACTAGGATATGGCTACACCTTC; CDR3 protein: CASNSRGLGYGYTF
V gene: TRBV18; D gene: NA; J gene: TRBJ1-1; CDR3 DNA: TGTGCCAGCTCACCTACGGGGGGCGGCACTGAAGCTTTCTTT; CDR3 protein: CASSPTGGGTEAFF
V gene: TRBV5-1; D gene: NA; J gene: TRBJ2-7; CDR3 DNA: TGCGCCAGCAGCTTTAGTGGGCAAGAGCAGTACTTC; CDR3 protein: CASSFSGQEQYF
V gene: TRBV10-3; D gene: NA; J gene: TRBJ1-2; CDR3 DNA: TGTGCCATCAGTGAATTACAGTCTAACTATGGCTACACCTTC; CDR3 protein: CAISELQSNYGYTF
V gene: TRBV3-1/TRBV3-2; D gene: TRBD1; J gene: TRBJ2-7; CDR3 DNA: TGTGCCAGCAGCCAGGCGACAGGGGGTTGGTACGAGCAGTACTTC; CDR3 protein: CASSQATGGWYEQYF
V gene: TRBV27; D gene: TRBD1; J gene: TRBJ1-1; CDR3 DNA: TGTGCCAGCAGTCCAGGACAGGGGGCATCGGCTTTCTTT; CDR3 protein: CASSPGQGASAFF
V gene: TRBV5-4; D gene: NA; J gene: TRBJ2-2; CDR3 DNA: TGTGCCAGCAGCGGGGACTCACTCACCGGGGAGCTGTTTTTT; CDR3 protein: CASSGDSLTGELFF
V gene: TRBV6-5; D gene: TRBD1; J gene: TRBJ2-7; CDR3 DNA: TGTGCCAGCAGTTACTCCATGACGCAGGGGGTCGGCGAGCAGTACTTC; CDR3 protein: CASSYSMTQGVGEQYF
V gene: TRBV23-1; D gene: NA; J gene: TRBJ1-3; CDR3 DNA: TGCGCCAGCAGCCGGGGTGATCCGGGGGGAAACACCATATATTTT; CDR3 protein: CASSRGDPGGNTIYF
V gene: TRBV7-9; D gene: NA; J gene: TRBJ2-5; CDR3 DNA: TGTGCCAGCAGCCGCGTACAAGAGACCCAGTACTTC; CDR3 protein: CASSRVQETQYF
V gene: TRBV10-2; D gene: TRBD2; J gene: TRBJ2-3; CDR3 DNA: TGCGCCAGCAGTTCTAGCGGGGTGACAGATACGCAGTATTTT; CDR3 protein: CASSSSGVTDTQYF
V gene: TRBV9; D gene: NA; J gene: TRBJ1-2; CDR3 DNA: TGTGCCAGCAGCGCCCTGGGACTCGAGGGCTACACCTTC; CDR3 protein: CASSALGLEGYTF